These T cell receptor beta chains were read from a single sample in a study of regulatory T cells in long-lasting Graves disease. A single record per CDR3 protein comes from TCRdb applying MiXCR to the multiplex PCR reads. The sample consists of around 330,000 distinct CDR3 sequences, over 15% of them appearing once. The input for sequencing was peripheral blood mononuclear cells (PBMCs), taken at new diagnosis, from a patient treated with antithyroid drugs. These TCRs come from a female donor with Graves disease. CDR3s include the opening cysteine and the closing phenylalanine or tryptophan. A D gene is named only where the DNA matches it firmly. Size values are once, few and many counts, or a class for expanded clones, and some rows have none.

>many|TRBD2|TRBJ2-7|TRBV11-3
CASSLRAGGYEQYF
TGTGCCAGCAGCTTAAGAGCGGGAGGCTACGAGCAGTACTTC
>many|TRBD1|TRBJ1-1|TRBV5-1
CASSRDRGEAFF
TGCGCCAGCAGCCGAGACAGGGGTGAAGCTTTCTTT
>many|-|TRBJ2-5|TRBV18
CASSQGEYQETQYF
TGTGCCAGCTCACAGGGGGAGTACCAAGAGACCCAGTACTTC
>many|-|TRBJ2-1|TRBV5-1
CASSLIGPDSYNEQFF
TGCGCCAGCAGCTTGATTGGGCCAGACTCCTACAATGAGCAGTTCTTC
>-|TRBD2|TRBJ2-1|TRBV28
CASSLWAGASYNEQFF
TGTGCCAGCAGTTTATGGGCGGGAGCATCTTACAATGAGCAGTTCTTC
>-|-|TRBJ2-6|TRBV2
CASRGSILQSGANVLTF
TGTGCCAGCAGGGGGTCGATACTCCAATCTGGGGCCAACGTCCTGACTTTC
>-|TRBD2|TRBJ2-5|TRBV2
CASIWGTSGYQETQYF
TGTGCCAGCATCTGGGGGACTAGCGGCTACCAAGAGACCCAGTACTTC
>few|-|TRBJ1-5|TRBV6-2/TRBV6-3
CASTRRGAIRQPQHF
TGTGCCAGCACCAGACGGGGGGCAATAAGGCAGCCCCAGCATTTT
>many|TRBD1|TRBJ1-5|TRBV19
CASKRDGRGSNQPQHF
TGTGCCAGTAAAAGGGATGGCAGGGGGAGCAATCAGCCCCAGCATTTT
>-|-|TRBJ1-1|TRBV29-1
CSVARGLNTEAFF
TGCAGCGTTGCAAGAGGTCTGAACACTGAAGCTTTCTTT
>many|-|TRBJ1-1|TRBV9
CASSVGQGGGAFF
TGTGCCAGCAGCGTAGGTCAGGGAGGGGGAGCTTTCTTT
>few|-|TRBJ2-7|TRBV6-1
CASSEGTGAYEQYF
TGTGCCAGCAGTGAAGGTACAGGCGCCTACGAGCAGTACTTC
>many|-|TRBJ1-2|TRBV6-1
CASRTEYGYTF
TGTGCCAGCAGGACGGAGTATGGCTACACCTTC
>many|-|TRBJ2-3|TRBV2
CASSEGLADTQYF
TGTGCCAGCAGTGAAGGGCTAGCGGATACGCAGTATTTT
>-|-|TRBJ1-5|TRBV24-1
CATSLRGANQPQHF
TGTGCCACCAGTCTCCGGGGAGCTAATCAGCCCCAGCATTTT
>many|-|TRBJ1-2|TRBV5-8
CASSPKGVGYYGYTF
TGTGCCAGCAGCCCAAAAGGCGTGGGTTACTATGGCTACACCTTC
>few|TRBD1|TRBJ2-7|TRBV5-5
CASSPGQGTSYEQYF
TGTGCCAGCAGCCCCGGACAGGGGACCTCCTACGAGCAGTACTTC
>many|TRBD1|TRBJ2-7|TRBV7-8
CASSWDRGYEQYF
TGTGCCAGCAGCTGGGACAGGGGGTACGAGCAGTACTTC
>many|-|TRBJ1-5|TRBV30
CAWSPGRTQPQHF
TGTGCCTGGAGCCCAGGGAGGACTCAGCCCCAGCATTTT
>few|-|TRBJ2-2|TRBV3-1
CASSQEIPTGELFF
TGTGCCAGCAGCCAAGAAATACCCACCGGGGAGCTGTTTTTT
>many|-|TRBJ1-1|TRBV27
CASRRQNLQGTEAFF
TGTGCCAGCAGACGACAGAACCTGCAGGGCACTGAAGCTTTCTTT
>many|-|TRBJ2-4|TRBV2
CASSERVNIQYF
TGTGCCAGCAGTGAACGAGTGAACATTCAGTACTTC
>many|-|TRBJ2-2|TRBV29-1
CSALFPGTGELFF
TGCAGCGCCCTATTCCCGGGGACCGGGGAGCTGTTTTTT
>-|TRBD1|TRBJ2-1|TRBV28
CASPRGTGGDEQFF
TGTGCCAGTCCTCGTGGGACAGGGGGGGATGAGCAGTTCTTC
>many|TRBD2|TRBJ2-7|TRBV16
CASTLGLAVSYEQYF
TGTGCCAGCACCCTTGGACTAGCGGTCTCCTACGAGCAGTACTTC
>few|-|TRBJ1-1|TRBV7-9
CASSLGLGNTEAFF
TGTGCCAGCAGCCTCGGGCTGGGGAACACTGAAGCTTTCTTT
>many|-|TRBJ2-1|TRBV28
CASSFLRGPGNEQFF
TGTGCCAGCAGTTTCCTCCGGGGACCGGGGAATGAGCAGTTCTTC